This TCR beta chain was captured by sequencing in a study of post-analysis software for immune sequencing data. The overall study: Patients with relapsing-remitting, secondary progressive and progressive-relapsing multiple sclerosis courses were all represented. General study points: Controls' normalized Chao1 diversity significantly exceeded that of multiple sclerosis patients. Clustering by F measure revealed strong co-clustering among samples prepared together in one batch. Controls had lower frequencies than patients of a handful of TRBV segments, which included TRBV5-6, TRBV5-1 and TRBV20-1.

This clonotype came up a few times. The antigen remains undetermined. Tagging with unique molecular identifiers was a feature of the TCR beta cDNA libraries. TCRdb reprocessed the PCR reads with MiXCR, giving one entry per CDR3 protein. This table holds 400,000 to 500,000 distinct CDR3 sequences, approximately 38% found once. In germline, CDR1 is SQVTM, CDR2 ANQGSEA. V was pared by 3 bases and J by 9 bases, with 7 bases of the junction left unmatched. CDR3 length: 13 residues. The sequence came from a girl aged 2-10 years with multiple sclerosis. The gene calls are TRBV29-1 and TRBJ2-1; TRBD2 agrees at 8 bases. Sequencing input: blood. CDR3 region: CSVEASGRGEQFF. The CDR3 region has the DNA TGCAGCGTTGAGGCTAGCGGGCGGGGTGAGCAGTTCTTC.